The entry below describes one TCR beta chain. This sample was included in a study of T cells in Graves' hyperthyroidism and ophthalmopathy. In making diagnoses, clinical symptoms, serum thyroxine and TRAb, thyroid ultrasound and orbital computed tomography were all used. Fresh peripheral blood, approximately 10 ml, yielded the PBMCs. RNA transcripts yielded amplified TCR beta CDR3 regions. First-round RT-PCR targeting the TCR CDR3 was performed with the HTBI primer set. TCRdb passed the multiplex PCR reads through MiXCR, listing each CDR3 protein once. This table has over 350,000 distinct CDR3 sequences, 11% to 15% appearing once. Germline V gives CDR1 MGHDK, CDR2 SYGVNS. The CDR3 extends over 15 amino acids. Deletions cut 3 bases from V and 3 bases from J, with 11 bases between.

This chain links TRBV25-1 with TRBJ2-2, with a weak D call TRBD2 (6 bases). The material sequenced was blood. The receptor comes from a man in his fifties with Graves' ophthalmopathy. CDR3 sequence reads: CASSDGGLHTGELFF. The CDR3 DNA is TGTGCCAGCAGTGATGGGGGACTTCACACCGGGGAGCTGTTTTTT.